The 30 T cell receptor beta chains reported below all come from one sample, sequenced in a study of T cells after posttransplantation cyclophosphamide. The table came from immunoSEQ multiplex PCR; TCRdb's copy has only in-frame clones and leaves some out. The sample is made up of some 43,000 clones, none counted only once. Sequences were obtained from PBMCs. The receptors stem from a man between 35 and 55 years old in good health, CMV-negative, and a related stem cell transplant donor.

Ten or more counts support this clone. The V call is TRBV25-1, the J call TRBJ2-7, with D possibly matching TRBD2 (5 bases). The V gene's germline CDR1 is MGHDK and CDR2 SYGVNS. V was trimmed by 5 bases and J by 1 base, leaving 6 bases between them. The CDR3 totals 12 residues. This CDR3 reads CASSRTSYEQYF. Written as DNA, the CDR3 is TGTGCCAGCAGTCGGACTTCCTACGAGCAGTACTTC.

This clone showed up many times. The CDR3 sequence is CAWSVRRQLDGYTF. For the CDR3, the DNA is TGTGCCTGGAGTGTAAGGCGACAGTTAGATGGCTACACCTTC. The chain has TRBV30 and TRBJ1-2, with a possible D match to TRBD1 (5 bases). This CDR3 spans 14 amino acids. Germline V gene lookup returns CDR1 GTSNPN and CDR2 SVGIG (reference sequence). Trimming stripped 0 bases from V and 6 bases from J, with 14 bases between. The full variable domain, in which reference TRBV30 and TRBJ1-2 provide the parts outside the CDR3, is SQTIHQWPATLVQPVGSPLSLECTVEGTSNPNLYWYRQAAGRGLQLLFYSVGIGQISSEVPQNLSASRPQDRQFILSSKKLLLSDSGFYLCAWSVRRQLDGYTFGSGTRLTVV.

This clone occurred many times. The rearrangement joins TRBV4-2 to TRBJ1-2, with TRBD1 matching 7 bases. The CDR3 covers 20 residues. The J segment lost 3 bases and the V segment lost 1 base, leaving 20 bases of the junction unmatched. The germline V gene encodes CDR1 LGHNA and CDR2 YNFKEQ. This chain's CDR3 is CASSQVGAPGQTTLHYGYTF. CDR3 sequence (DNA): TGTGCCAGCAGCCAAGTTGGGGCCCCGGGACAGACCACACTCCACTATGGCTACACCTTC.

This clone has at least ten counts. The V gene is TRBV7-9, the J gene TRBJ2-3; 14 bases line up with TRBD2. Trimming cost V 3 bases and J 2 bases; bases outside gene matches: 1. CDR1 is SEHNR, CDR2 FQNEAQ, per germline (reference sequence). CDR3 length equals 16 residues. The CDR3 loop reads CASSLTSGRATDTQYF. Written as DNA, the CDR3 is TGTGCCAGCAGCTTGACTAGCGGGAGGGCCACAGATACGCAGTATTTT.

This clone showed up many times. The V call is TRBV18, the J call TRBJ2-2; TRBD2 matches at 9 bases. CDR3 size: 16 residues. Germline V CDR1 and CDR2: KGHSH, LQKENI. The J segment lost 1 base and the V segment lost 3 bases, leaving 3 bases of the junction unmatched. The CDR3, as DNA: TGTGCCAGCTCACCTCCGACTAGCGGGAACACCGGGGAGCTGTTTTTT. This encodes CASSPPTSGNTGELFF.

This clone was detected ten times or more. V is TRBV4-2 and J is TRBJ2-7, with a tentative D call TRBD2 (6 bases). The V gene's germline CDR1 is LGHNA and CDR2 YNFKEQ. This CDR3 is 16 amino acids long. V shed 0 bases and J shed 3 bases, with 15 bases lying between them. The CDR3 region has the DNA TGTGCCAGCAGCCAAGATTGGGGTGAGGGAGGCTACGAGCAGTACTTC. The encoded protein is CASSQDWGEGGYEQYF.

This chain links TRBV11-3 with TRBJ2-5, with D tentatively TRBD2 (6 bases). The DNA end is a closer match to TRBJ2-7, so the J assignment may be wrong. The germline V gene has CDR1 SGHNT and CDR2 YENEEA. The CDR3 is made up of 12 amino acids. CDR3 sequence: CASSLEGTEQYF. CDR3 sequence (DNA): TGTGCCAGCAGCTTGGAGGGGACCGAGCAGTACTTC.

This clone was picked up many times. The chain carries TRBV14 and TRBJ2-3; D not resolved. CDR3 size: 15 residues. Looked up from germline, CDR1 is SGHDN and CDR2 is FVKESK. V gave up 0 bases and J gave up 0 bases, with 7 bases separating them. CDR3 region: CASSQDRWSTDTQYF. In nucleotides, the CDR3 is TGTGCCAGCAGCCAAGACCGGTGGAGCACAGATACGCAGTATTTT.

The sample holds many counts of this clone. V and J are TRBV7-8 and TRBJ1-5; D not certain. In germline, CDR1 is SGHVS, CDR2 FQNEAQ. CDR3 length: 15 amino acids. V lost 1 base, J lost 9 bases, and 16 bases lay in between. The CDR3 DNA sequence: TGTGCCAGCAGCTTAGACATTAACGGCGAGGTGCCCCAGCATTTT. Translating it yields CASSLDINGEVPQHF.

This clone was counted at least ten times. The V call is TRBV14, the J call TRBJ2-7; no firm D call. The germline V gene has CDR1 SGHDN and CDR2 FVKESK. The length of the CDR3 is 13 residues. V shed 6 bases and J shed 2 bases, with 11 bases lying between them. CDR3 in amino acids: CASSPTRTYEQYF. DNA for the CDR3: TGTGCCAGCAGTCCCACACGTACCTACGAGCAGTACTTC.

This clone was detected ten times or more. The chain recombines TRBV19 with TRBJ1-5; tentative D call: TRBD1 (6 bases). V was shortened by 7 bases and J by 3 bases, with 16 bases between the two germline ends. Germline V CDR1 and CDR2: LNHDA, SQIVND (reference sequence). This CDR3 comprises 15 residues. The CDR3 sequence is CASKQGRVANQPQHF. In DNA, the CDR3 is TGTGCCAGTAAGCAGGGGAGGGTGGCCAATCAGCCCCAGCATTTT.

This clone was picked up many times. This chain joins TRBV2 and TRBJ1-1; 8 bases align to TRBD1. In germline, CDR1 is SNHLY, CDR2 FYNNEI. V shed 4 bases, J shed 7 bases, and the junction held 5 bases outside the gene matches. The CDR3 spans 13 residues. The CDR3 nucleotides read TGTGCCAGCAGTGTTGACAGGGGAGGTGAAGCTTTCTTT. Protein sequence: CASSVDRGGEAFF. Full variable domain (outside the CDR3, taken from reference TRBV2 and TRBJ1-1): EPEVTQTPSHQVTQMGQEVILRCVPISNHLYFYWYRQILGQKVEFLVSFYNNEISEKSEIFDDQFSVERPDGSNFTLKIRSTKLEDSAMYFCASSVDRGGEAFFGQGTRLTVV.

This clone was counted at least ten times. The DNA for the CDR3 is TGTGCCAGCAGCTTATCGGGCCGGGGAGGGCTAGATCAGGATACGCAGTATTTT. It is translated as CASSLSGRGGLDQDTQYF. The V and J genes are TRBV7-2 and TRBJ2-3, with 7 bases aligning to TRBD2. CDR3 size: 18 residues. Trimming at V came to 2 bases and at J to 6 bases, leaving 17 bases not matched to a gene. Per the germline V gene, CDR1 is SGHTA and CDR2 is FQGNSA.

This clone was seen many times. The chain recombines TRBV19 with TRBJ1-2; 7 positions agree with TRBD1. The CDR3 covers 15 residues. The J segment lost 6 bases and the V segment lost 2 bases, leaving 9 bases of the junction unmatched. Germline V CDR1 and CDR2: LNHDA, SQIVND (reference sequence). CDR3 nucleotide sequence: TGTGCCAGTAGTATAACCGGGACAGCGATGGATGGCTACACCTTC. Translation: CASSITGTAMDGYTF.

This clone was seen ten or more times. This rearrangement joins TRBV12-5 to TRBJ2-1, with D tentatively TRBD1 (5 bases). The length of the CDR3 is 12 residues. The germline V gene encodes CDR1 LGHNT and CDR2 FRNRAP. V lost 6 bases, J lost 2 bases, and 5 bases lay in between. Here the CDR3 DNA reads TGTGCTAGTGGACAGGCCTACAATGAGCAGTTCTTC. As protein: CASGQAYNEQFF.

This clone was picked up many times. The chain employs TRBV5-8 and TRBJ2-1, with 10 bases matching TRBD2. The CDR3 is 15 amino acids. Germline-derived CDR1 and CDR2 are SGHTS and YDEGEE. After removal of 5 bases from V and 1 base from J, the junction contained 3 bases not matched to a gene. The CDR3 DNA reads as TGTGCCAGCAGTCGGACTAGCGGTTCCTACAATGAGCAGTTCTTC. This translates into CASSRTSGSYNEQFF.

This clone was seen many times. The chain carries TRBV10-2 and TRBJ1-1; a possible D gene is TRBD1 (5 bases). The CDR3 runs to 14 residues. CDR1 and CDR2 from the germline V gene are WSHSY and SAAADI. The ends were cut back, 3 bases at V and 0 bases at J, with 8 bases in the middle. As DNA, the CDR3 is TGCGCCAGCAGTGACAGGGCCATGAACACTGAAGCTTTCTTT. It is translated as CASSDRAMNTEAFF.

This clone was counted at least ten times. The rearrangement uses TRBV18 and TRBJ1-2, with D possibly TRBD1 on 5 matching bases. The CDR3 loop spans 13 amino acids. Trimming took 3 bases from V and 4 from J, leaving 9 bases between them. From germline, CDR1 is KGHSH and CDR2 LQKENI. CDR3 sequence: CASSPDSSYGYTF. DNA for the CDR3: TGTGCCAGCTCACCTGACAGTTCCTATGGCTACACCTTC.

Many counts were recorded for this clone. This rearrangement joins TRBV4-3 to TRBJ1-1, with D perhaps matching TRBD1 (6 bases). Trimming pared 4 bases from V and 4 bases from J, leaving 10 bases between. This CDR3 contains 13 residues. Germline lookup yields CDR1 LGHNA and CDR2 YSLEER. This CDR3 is CASSRTEATEAFF. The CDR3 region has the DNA TGCGCCAGCAGCCGGACAGAAGCCACTGAAGCTTTCTTT.

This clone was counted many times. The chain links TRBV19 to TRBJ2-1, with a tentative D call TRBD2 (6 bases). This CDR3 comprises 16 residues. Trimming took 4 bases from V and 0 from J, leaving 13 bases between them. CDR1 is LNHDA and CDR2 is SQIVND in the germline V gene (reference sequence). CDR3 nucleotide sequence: TGTGCCAGTAGTAAATTTGGGGGAGGCTCCTACAATGAGCAGTTCTTC. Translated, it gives CASSKFGGGSYNEQFF.

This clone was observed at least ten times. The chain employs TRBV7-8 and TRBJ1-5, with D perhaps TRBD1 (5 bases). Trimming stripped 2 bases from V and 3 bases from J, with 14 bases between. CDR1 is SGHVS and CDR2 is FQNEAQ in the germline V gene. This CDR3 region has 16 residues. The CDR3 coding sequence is TGTGCCAGCAGCTTAATCAGGGTCCAAGCCAATCAGCCCCAGCATTTT. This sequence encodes CASSLIRVQANQPQHF. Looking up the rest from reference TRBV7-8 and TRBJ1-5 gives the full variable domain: GAGVSQSPRYKVAKRGQDVALRCDPISGHVSLFWYQQALGQGPEFLTYFQNEAQLDKSGLPSDRFFAERPEGSVSTLKIQRTQQEDSAVYLCASSLIRVQANQPQHFGDGTRLSIL.

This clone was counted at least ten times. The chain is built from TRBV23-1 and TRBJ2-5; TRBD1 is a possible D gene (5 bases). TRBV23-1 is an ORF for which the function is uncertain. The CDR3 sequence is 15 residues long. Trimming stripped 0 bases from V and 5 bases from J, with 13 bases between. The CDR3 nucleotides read TGCGCCAGCAGTCAATCAGGGCAGGGCGGCGAGACCCAGTACTTC. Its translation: CASSQSGQGGETQYF.

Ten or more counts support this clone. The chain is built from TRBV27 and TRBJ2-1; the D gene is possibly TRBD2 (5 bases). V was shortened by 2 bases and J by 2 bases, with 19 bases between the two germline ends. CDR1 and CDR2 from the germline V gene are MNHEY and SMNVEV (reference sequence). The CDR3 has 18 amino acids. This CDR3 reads CASSLSGTGWVPYNEQFF. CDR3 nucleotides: TGTGCCAGCAGTTTAAGCGGAACCGGGTGGGTCCCCTACAATGAGCAGTTCTTC.

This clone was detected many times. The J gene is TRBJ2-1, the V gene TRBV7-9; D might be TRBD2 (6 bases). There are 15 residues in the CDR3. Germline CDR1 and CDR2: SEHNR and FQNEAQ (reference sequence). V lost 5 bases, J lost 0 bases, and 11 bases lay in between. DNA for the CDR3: TGTGCCAGCAGCCCGGCGGGGAACTCCTACAATGAGCAGTTCTTC. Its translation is CASSPAGNSYNEQFF.

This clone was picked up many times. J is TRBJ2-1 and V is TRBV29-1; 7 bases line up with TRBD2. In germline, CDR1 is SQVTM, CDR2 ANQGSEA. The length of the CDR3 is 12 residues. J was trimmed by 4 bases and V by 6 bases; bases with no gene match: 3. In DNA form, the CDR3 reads TGCAGCGTGTTAGCGGGTTACAATGAGCAGTTCTTC. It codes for CSVLAGYNEQFF.

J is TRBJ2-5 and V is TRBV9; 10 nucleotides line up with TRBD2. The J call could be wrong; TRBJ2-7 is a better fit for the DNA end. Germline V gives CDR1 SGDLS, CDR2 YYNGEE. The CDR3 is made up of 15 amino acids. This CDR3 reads CASSSEREGQIEQYF. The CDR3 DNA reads TGTGCCAGCAGCTCGGAGCGGGAGGGCCAAATCGAGCAGTACTTC.

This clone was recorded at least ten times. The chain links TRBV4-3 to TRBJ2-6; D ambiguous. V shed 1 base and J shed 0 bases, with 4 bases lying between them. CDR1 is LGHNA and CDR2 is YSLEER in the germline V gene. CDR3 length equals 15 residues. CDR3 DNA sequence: TGCGCCAGCAGCCAAGGAGCCTCTGGGGCCAACGTCCTGACTTTC. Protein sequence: CASSQGASGANVLTF.

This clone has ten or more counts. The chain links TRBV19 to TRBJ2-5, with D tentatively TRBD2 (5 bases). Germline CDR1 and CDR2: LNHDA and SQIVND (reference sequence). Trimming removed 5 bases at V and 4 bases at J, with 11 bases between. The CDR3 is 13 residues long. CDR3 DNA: TGTGCCAGTAGTCCGAAGAGCGGAGAGACCCAGTACTTC. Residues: CASSPKSGETQYF.

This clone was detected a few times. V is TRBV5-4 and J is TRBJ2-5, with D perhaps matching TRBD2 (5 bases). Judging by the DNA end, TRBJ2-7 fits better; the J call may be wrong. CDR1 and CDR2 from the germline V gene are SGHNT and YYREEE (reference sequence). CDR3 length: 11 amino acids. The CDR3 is CASSQGSEQYF. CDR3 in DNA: TGTGCCAGCAGCCAAGGGAGCGAGCAGTACTTC.

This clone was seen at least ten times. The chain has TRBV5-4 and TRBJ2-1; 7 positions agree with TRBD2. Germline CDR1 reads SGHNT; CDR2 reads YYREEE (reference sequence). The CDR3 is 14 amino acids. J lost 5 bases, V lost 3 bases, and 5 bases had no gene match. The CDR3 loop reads CASSSGLGNNEQFF. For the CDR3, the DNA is TGTGCCAGCAGCTCCGGACTAGGTAACAATGAGCAGTTCTTC.